The TCR beta chain under discussion was sequenced for a study of ipilimumab plus nivolumab after autologous stem cell transplantation. Across the whole study: Patients received a median of roughly five ipilimumab and eight or nine nivolumab doses.

Whole-study findings and limits: Authors suggest TCR repertoire, Treg phenotype and gut microbiota support further study.

In regard to this clone: The antigen is undetermined.

Ipilimumab, 1 mg/kg, started 14 to 28 days after autologous transplant. V shed 5 bases and J 4 bases; nucleotides not matched to a gene: 6. The germline V gene encodes CDR1 SGHNT and CDR2 YENEEA. This CDR3 region has 15 residues. The table came from immunoSEQ multiplex PCR; TCRdb's copy has only in-frame clones and leaves some out. Seen here are 20,000 to 25,000 clones, over 65% observed once, and the top ten hold around 20%. The chain has TRBV11-3 and TRBJ2-1; 9 bases map to TRBD2. The sample here was PBMCs, taken in a trial of ipilimumab plus nivolumab as post-transplant consolidation. This receptor was obtained from a male donor with diffuse large B-cell lymphoma. CDR3 nucleotide sequence: TGTGCCAGCAGCAGTAGCGGGGGCCATTACAATGAGCAGTTCTTC. Encoded protein: CASSSSGGHYNEQFF. The whole variable domain, filled in from reference TRBV11-3 and TRBJ2-1, reads EAGVVQSPRYKIIEKKQPVAFWCNPISGHNTLYWYLQNLGQGPELLIRYENEEAVDDSQLPKDRFSAERLKGVDSTLKIQPAELGDSAVYLCASSSSGGHYNEQFFGPGTRLTVL.